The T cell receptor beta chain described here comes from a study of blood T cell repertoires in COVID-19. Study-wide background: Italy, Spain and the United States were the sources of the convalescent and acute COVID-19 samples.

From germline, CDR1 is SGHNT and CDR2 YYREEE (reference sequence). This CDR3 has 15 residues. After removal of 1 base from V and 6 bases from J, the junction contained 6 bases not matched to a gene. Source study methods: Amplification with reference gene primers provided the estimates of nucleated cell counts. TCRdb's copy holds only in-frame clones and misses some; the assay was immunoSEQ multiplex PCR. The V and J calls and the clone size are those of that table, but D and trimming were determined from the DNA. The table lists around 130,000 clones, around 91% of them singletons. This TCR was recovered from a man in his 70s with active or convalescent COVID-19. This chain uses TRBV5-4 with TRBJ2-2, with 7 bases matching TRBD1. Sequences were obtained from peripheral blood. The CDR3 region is CASSLRQGQPGELFF. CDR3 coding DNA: TGTGCCAGCAGCTTGAGACAGGGCCAGCCCGGGGAGCTGTTTTTT.